Below are 17 T cell receptor beta chains sequenced from a single sample in a study of T cell repertoires in cytomegalovirus infection. No antigen is known for these receptors. TCRdb re-derived calls from the reads in MiXCR, one entry per CDR3 protein. The table has a few hundred thousand distinct CDR3 sequences, about a third seen once; the top ten hold approximately 13%. The material was cultured PBMCs, obtained from culture after CMV antigen stimulation. All receptors come from a human donor in good health (CMV status not recorded). Some clones in this sample may be carry-over from other donors' samples.

The chain is built from TRBV7-9 and TRBJ2-1; 8 bases are shared with TRBD2. J was trimmed by 9 bases and V by 2 bases; bases with no gene match: 15. The CDR3 loop spans 17 amino acids. Germline V gene data show CDR1 as SEHNR and CDR2 as FQNEAQ (reference sequence). The CDR3 reads CASSLPPGSGKRSEQFF. Here the CDR3 DNA reads TGTGCCAGCAGCTTACCGCCGGGTAGCGGGAAGAGGAGTGAGCAGTTCTTC. Based on the CDR3 plus reference TRBV7-9 and TRBJ2-1, the full variable domain is DTGVSQNPRHKITKRGQNVTFRCDPISEHNRLYWYRQTLGQGPEFLTYFQNEAQLEKSRLLSDRFSAERPKGSFSTLEIQRTEQGDSAMYLCASSLPPGSGKRSEQFFGPGTRLTVL.

In this sample, this clonotype turned up a few times. The V call is TRBV7-2, the J call TRBJ1-2; D is uncertain. The CDR3 spans 15 residues. CDR1 and CDR2 from the germline V gene are SGHTA and FQGNSA. Trimming removed 1 base at V and 5 bases at J, with 14 bases between. CDR3 region: CASSLERARTYGYTF. The CDR3 DNA reads TGTGCCAGCAGCTTAGAAAGGGCGCGTACTTATGGCTACACCTTC.

The genes are TRBV15 and TRBJ2-1; D may be TRBD1 or TRBD2 (5 bases each). The germline gives CDR1 LNHNV, CDR2 YYDKDF (reference sequence). Between the trimmed V and J ends, which lost 0 bases and 8 bases, there was a span of 20 bases. This CDR3 is 17 amino acids long. Written as DNA, the CDR3 is TGTGCCACCAGCAGAGATCCGAGGGGACCGACGTACGATGAGCAGTTCTTC. Translating it yields CATSRDPRGPTYDEQFF. Full variable domain (missing parts from reference TRBV15 and TRBJ2-1): DAMVIQNPRYQVTQFGKPVTLSCSQTLNHNVMYWYQQKSSQAPKLLFHYYDKDFNNEADTPDNFQSRRPNTSFCFLDIRSPGLGDTAMYLCATSRDPRGPTYDEQFFGPGTRLTVL.

V is TRBV12-3 or TRBV12-4 and J is TRBJ2-5; D ambiguous. The CDR3 covers 13 residues. Trimming pared 6 bases from V and 5 bases from J, leaving 13 bases between. DNA of the CDR3: TGTGCCAGCAGACTTATTCCGTCGGAGACCCAGTACTTC. Its translation: CASRLIPSETQYF.

About this clonotype itself: Given the absence of the conserved phenylalanine or tryptophan at the CDR3 end, a read error is likely. It is unclear where the CDR3 begins or ends on the DNA, so no DNA is shown, and the CDR3 is as TCRdb lists it. The rearrangement links TRBV25-1 to TRBJ2-7; TRBD1, the table's D call, lacks a check against the DNA. CDR1 is MGHDK, CDR2 SYGVNS, per germline. The CDR3 comprises 15 residues, both ends counted. The CDR3 sequence: CASSDPVDPTGRRYC.

The chain has TRBV28 and TRBJ2-1; 12 nucleotides match TRBD2. This CDR3 is built from 15 residues. Trimming took 5 bases from V and 7 from J; bases not matched to a gene: 6. Germline V CDR1 and CDR2: MDHEN, SYDVKM. CDR3 loop: CASSRQTSGRNEQFF. In nucleotides, the CDR3 is TGTGCCAGCAGTCGCCAGACTAGCGGGAGAAATGAGCAGTTCTTC. Together with reference TRBV28 and TRBJ2-1, the CDR3 gives the full variable domain: DVKVTQSSRYLVKRTGEKVFLECVQDMDHENMFWYRQDPGLGLRLIYFSYDVKMKEKGDIPEGYSVSREKKERFSLILESASTNQTSMYLCASSRQTSGRNEQFFGPGTRLTVL.

The chain combines TRBV25-1 with TRBJ2-1, with D unclear. The germline V gene encodes CDR1 MGHDK and CDR2 SYGVNS. The CDR3 has 12 amino acids. V shed 3 bases and J shed 7 bases, with 7 bases lying between them. CDR3 sequence: CASSDKLNEQFF. Here the CDR3 DNA reads TGTGCCAGCAGTGACAAATTAAATGAGCAGTTCTTC.

This clonotype was counted a few times. The chain couples TRBV6-5 to TRBJ2-5; 12 bases map to TRBD2. The CDR3 sequence is 17 residues long. The junction had 8 bases not matched to a gene; V was cut back by 2 bases and J by 4 bases. The germline V gene has CDR1 MNHEY and CDR2 SVGAGI. CDR3 in amino acids: CASSYVRELAGGETQYF. CDR3 in DNA: TGTGCCAGCAGTTACGTTAGGGAACTAGCGGGAGGAGAGACCCAGTACTTC.

V gene TRBV23-1 combines with J gene TRBJ1-4, with 8 nucleotides matching TRBD1. TRBV23-1 counts as an open reading frame of uncertain function. The CDR3 consists of 16 residues. Germline trimming cut 2 bases from V and 7 bases from J; bases unmatched to any gene: 9. As DNA, the CDR3 is TGCGCCAGCAGTCAAGAGAACAGGGGGAGGGGTGAAAAACTGTTTTTT. Amino acids: CASSQENRGRGEKLFF.

The chain couples TRBV20-1 to TRBJ2-3; D is perhaps TRBD2 (5 bases). The CDR3 extends over 14 amino acids. CDR1 is DFQATT, CDR2 SNEGSKA, per germline (reference sequence). V was shortened by 6 bases and J by 2 bases, with 15 bases between the two germline ends. The CDR3 loop reads CSARRSGTTDTQYF. The CDR3 bases are TGCAGTGCCAGGCGAAGCGGAACCACAGATACGCAGTATTTT.

This clonotype was counted between two and nine times. The gene calls are TRBV19 and TRBJ1-6; D perhaps matches TRBD1 (6 bases). V lost 5 bases to trimming and J lost 0 bases, with 14 bases between them. The CDR3 is 17 amino acids. The germline CDR1 and CDR2 sequences are LNHDA and SQIVND (reference sequence). The CDR3 bases are TGTGCCAGTAGTTCCACGGACAGAAGCTCCTATAATTCACCCCTCCACTTT. Protein: CASSSTDRSSYNSPLHF.

This clonotype was seen many times. The genes are TRBV7-2 and TRBJ2-5; unclear D gene. This CDR3 spans 13 amino acids. Germline V lookup: CDR1 SGHTA, CDR2 FQGNSA. Trimming took 5 bases from V and 4 from J, leaving 11 bases between them. The CDR3: CASSRISGETQYF. For the CDR3, the DNA is TGTGCCAGCAGCCGAATCTCAGGAGAGACCCAGTACTTC.

This chain uses TRBV2 with TRBJ2-1; TRBD1 is a possible D gene (6 bases). The CDR3 contains 14 residues. Trimming removed 6 bases at V and 4 bases at J, with 13 bases between. Germline lookup yields CDR1 SNHLY and CDR2 FYNNEI. DNA of the CDR3: TGTGCCAGCAGGGACACAGGGTATTACAATGAGCAGTTCTTC. This codes for CASRDTGYYNEQFF.

This clonotype was observed a few times. The chain has TRBV7-2 and TRBJ2-7; 9 nucleotides match TRBD2. This CDR3 is 13 amino acids long. Germline loops: CDR1 SGHTA, CDR2 FQGNSA. With 8 bases clipped from V and 8 bases from J, the junction kept 10 bases outside the gene matches. The CDR3 is CASASAGGRKQYV. In DNA form, the CDR3 reads TGTGCCAGCGCCTCAGCGGGAGGCCGAAAGCAGTACGTC.

The V call is TRBV7-9, the J call TRBJ2-1, with 8 positions matching TRBD1. CDR3 length: 14 amino acids. The V gene's germline CDR1 is SEHNR and CDR2 FQNEAQ (reference sequence). Trimming at V came to 10 bases and at J to 8 bases, leaving 13 bases not matched to a gene. CDR3 sequence: CATRWGTGLHEQFF. CDR3 nucleotide sequence: TGTGCCACCCGGTGGGGGACAGGTCTCCATGAGCAGTTCTTC.

The rearrangement uses TRBV4-3 and TRBJ2-3; D possibly corresponds to TRBD2 (6 bases). V lost 0 bases, J lost 5 bases, and 12 bases lay in between. Per the germline V gene, CDR1 is LGHNA and CDR2 is YSLEER. The CDR3 runs 15 residues. In DNA form, the CDR3 reads TGCGCCAGCAGCCAAGATAACGGGAGTGGAGATACGCAGTATTTT. Amino acids: CASSQDNGSGDTQYF.

The table lists this clonotype with a few counts. V gene TRBV28 combines with J gene TRBJ2-1, with 9 bases aligning to TRBD2. The CDR3 is made up of 16 amino acids. After removal of 6 bases from V and 7 bases from J, the junction contained 13 bases not matched to a gene. The germline gives CDR1 MDHEN, CDR2 SYDVKM. Written as DNA, the CDR3 is TGTGCCAGCAGCCTCTCGGCCGCGGGAGGGCTTAATGAGCAGTTCTTC. Amino acid sequence: CASSLSAAGGLNEQFF.